This T cell receptor beta chain stems from a study of cytomegalovirus exposure and HLA in healthy donors. Donors came from a validation cohort of over a hundred subjects, distinct from the first 666-subject cohort. The study's findings and limits: The study put under 200 TCR beta chains on its list as cytomegalovirus-associated.

Only in-frame clones appear in the TCRdb table, and some are missing; sequencing was by immunoSEQ multiplex PCR. The profile shows about 98,000 clones, 87% of them singletons. Trimming took 1 base from V and 5 from J; bases not matched to a gene: 25. CDR1 and CDR2 (germline): MNHNS, SASEGT. This CDR3 is built from 23 residues. As concerns this clone: The antigen is not known.

The sequence was collected from a man younger than 35 in good health and CMV-seropositive. The sample consisted of PBMCs. The chain has TRBV6-1 and TRBJ2-1; 11 nucleotides align to TRBD2. CDR3 coding DNA: TGTGCCAGCAGTGAAGAGGAGGCTAGCGGGAGGATTCGGTCGGTCAGGGTGCACAATGAGCAGTTCTTC. Residues: CASSEEEASGRIRSVRVHNEQFF.